This T cell receptor (beta chain) was recovered during a study of neurological immune-mediated disorders. Study as a whole: A relapsing-remitting course was seen in about 90% of the roughly 34 multiple sclerosis patients and a secondary progressive course in 3.

TCRdb used MiXCR to reprocess the 5' RACE reads, holding one entry per CDR3 protein. Of tens of thousands of distinct CDR3 sequences listed, around 4.5% were seen once; the top ten hold approximately 5.8%. The CDR3 runs 16 residues. J lost 4 bases, V lost 6 bases, and 13 bases had no gene match. Germline assignment: CDR1 LGHDT and CDR2 YNNKEL (reference sequence). Time point given: longitudinal time-point 3. This clonotype has a count of ten or more. The source of this sequence is an older woman with multiple sclerosis. The chain uses TRBV3-1 and TRBJ1-2; 8 nucleotides line up with TRBD1. Sample: PBMCs. The CDR3 nucleotides read TGTGCCAGCAGACTTTCCGGGACAGGAGTATCCTATGGCTACACCTTC. As protein: CASRLSGTGVSYGYTF.